This T cell receptor (beta chain) derives from a study of T cell repertoires in cytomegalovirus infection. TCRdb redid the calling of the reads with MiXCR, one entry per CDR3 protein. The table has around 710,000 distinct CDR3 sequences, just under 30% seen once. Concerning this clonotype: Antigen unknown.

The study, taken as a whole, reports: The ex vivo response showed dominance by HLA-C-restricted CMV-specific TCR beta clonotypes.

Germline values: CDR1 SEHNR, CDR2 FQNEAQ (reference sequence). Trimming took off 5 bases at V and 0 bases at J, with 13 bases between the two ends. The CDR3 is 15 residues long. The rearrangement links TRBV7-9 to TRBJ1-1; D uncertain. This TCR was recovered from a human donor in good health (CMV status not recorded). Some clones in this sample may be carry-over from other donors' samples. Sequencing used cultured CD8+ T cells from PBMCs, obtained from culture after CMV antigen stimulation. DNA for the CDR3: TGTGCCAGCAGCGTAACGGGCGGAGTGAACACTGAAGCTTTCTTT. Translation gives CASSVTGGVNTEAFF. Looking up the rest from reference TRBV7-9 and TRBJ1-1 gives the full variable domain: DTGVSQNPRHKITKRGQNVTFRCDPISEHNRLYWYRQTLGQGPEFLTYFQNEAQLEKSRLLSDRFSAERPKGSFSTLEIQRTEQGDSAMYLCASSVTGGVNTEAFFGQGTRLTVV.